Detailed here is one TCR beta chain. This sample is part of a study of blood T cell repertoires in COVID-19. Study-level background: Specimens from acute and convalescent COVID-19 originated in the United States, Italy and Spain. The analysed material was cDNA or gDNA that came from T cells, B-cell-depleted T cells, or PBMCs.

The trim removed 4 bases at V and 15 bases at J, leaving 16 bases unmatched. Germline V gene sequence: CDR1 SGHDT, CDR2 YYEEEE. The CDR3 contains 14 residues. All enrollees were about 18 to 90 years old and from 25 or so US areas. Participants were placed into cohorts based on the clinical history they reported. Data came from immunoSEQ multiplex PCR; TCRdb stores just in-frame clones and leaves some out. The sample yields about 210,000 clones, 75% to 85% seen once. This TCR derives from a man younger than 40 with acute COVID-19. Sequencing was done on a sample of PBMCs or T cells enriched from blood (not recorded which). V gene TRBV5-6 combines with J gene TRBJ2-3, with 8 bases identical to TRBD1. The CDR3, as DNA: TGTGCCAGCAGCGAAAGGACAGGGCTATCAGAGGAATATTTT. This translates into CASSERTGLSEEYF.